Reported below is one TCR beta chain. As yet, its antigen is unknown. V was trimmed by 5 bases and J by 8 bases, leaving 12 bases between them. Germline V gene lookup returns CDR1 KGHSH and CDR2 LQKENI. CDR3 length: 13 residues. This specimen belongs to a study of T cell responses to AZD1222 COVID-19 vaccine. Overall study results and limits: The donor cohort was predominantly white British with a female majority, and clonal diversity may have been underestimated. Spike-specific TCR breadth rose after two AZD1222 doses, and depth rose as well. Scientists sampled the repertoires only once the peak T cell response had passed.

Assay: immunoSEQ multiplex PCR; the TCRdb copy retains only in-frame clones and omits some. The table includes about 130,000 clones, more than 80% detected once. Sequencing used peripheral blood, obtained 28 days after the second AZD1222 dose. The genes are TRBV18 and TRBJ1-4; D may be TRBD1 (6 bases). This clonotype was obtained from an adult who received the AZD1222 COVID-19 vaccine. CDR3 sequence (DNA): TGTGCCAGCTCAGCAAGAGGGGGAGAAAAACTGTTTTTT. Protein sequence: CASSARGGEKLFF.